This T cell receptor beta chain was sequenced during a study of breast tumors, draining lymph nodes, adjacent tissues. Whole-study findings and limits: Tumor repertoires ranked between lymph nodes and nontumor tissue in diversity, with V and J gene preferences. Data fit most tumor T cells coming from lymph node, expanding in tumor. Data only fit, rather than demonstrated, lymph node origin of most tumor T cells.

TCRdb fed the multiplex PCR reads into MiXCR, producing one record per CDR3 protein. The data hold approximately 40,000 distinct CDR3 sequences, with roughly 36% observed a single time. Worth noting for this clonotype: What it recognizes is unknown.

The CDR3 extends over 12 amino acids. The ends lost 6 bases at V and 7 bases at J; junction bases unmatched: 5. Germline CDR1 is MNHNS and CDR2 is SASEGT. The sequenced material came from breast tumor tissue. This clonotype originated in a female donor with breast cancer. Some clones in this sample may be carry-over from other donors' samples. The chain uses TRBV6-1 and TRBJ1-2, with 7 bases fitting TRBD1. CDR3 sequence: CASSEGQSGYTF. The DNA of the CDR3 is TGTGCCAGCAGCGAGGGACAGAGTGGCTACACCTTC.